The 18 T cell receptor beta chains below all came from one sample that was sequenced in a study of blood T cell repertoires in COVID-19. Produced via immunoSEQ multiplex PCR; TCRdb's table is partial and in-frame only. The table shows 80,000 or so clones, with roughly 79% occurring only once. The sequenced sample consisted of peripheral blood. The source is a man older than 75 with acute or convalescent COVID-19.

The chain employs TRBV30 and TRBJ2-7; D not certain. This CDR3 is 12 amino acids long. V lost 1 base to trimming and J lost 0 bases, with 4 bases between them. The V gene's germline CDR1 is GTSNPN and CDR2 SVGIG (reference sequence). DNA for the CDR3: TGTGCCTGGAGTGCTACCTCCTACGAGCAGTACTTC. This encodes CAWSATSYEQYF.

The chain combines TRBV6-5 with TRBJ1-1, with D possibly being TRBD1 (6 bases). Germline V lookup: CDR1 MNHEY, CDR2 SVGAGI. This CDR3 is 14 amino acids long. Trimming pared 8 bases from V and 0 bases from J, leaving 13 bases between. The CDR3 reads CASGQHQVNTEAFF. In nucleotides, the CDR3 is TGTGCCAGCGGACAGCACCAAGTGAACACTGAAGCTTTCTTT.

The rearrangement links TRBV4-2 to TRBJ1-2, with D uncertain. V shed 0 bases and J shed 3 bases, with 14 bases lying between them. The germline CDR1 and CDR2 sequences are LGHNA and YNFKEQ. This CDR3 spans 16 amino acids. CDR3 sequence: CASSQETFGVDYGYTF. CDR3 nucleotides: TGTGCCAGCAGCCAAGAAACTTTCGGGGTGGACTATGGCTACACCTTC.

V usage is TRBV5-1 and J usage is TRBJ2-5, with 8 bases identical to TRBD1. This CDR3 has 13 amino acids. Germline CDR1 SGHRS, CDR2 YFSETQ. Trimming cost V 2 bases and J 4 bases; bases outside gene matches: 1. CDR3 residues: CASSFGQGETQYF. Written as DNA, the CDR3 is TGCGCCAGCAGCTTTGGACAGGGAGAGACCCAGTACTTC. Variable domain in full (rest from reference TRBV5-1 and TRBJ2-5): KAGVTQTPRYLIKTRGQQVTLSCSPISGHRSVSWYQQTPGQGLQFLFEYFSETQRNKGNFPGRFSGRQFSNSRSEMNVSTLELGDSALYLCASSFGQGETQYFGPGTRLLVL.

V usage is TRBV4-1 and J usage is TRBJ2-2; TRBD2 aligns across 9 bases. The ends lost 0 bases at V and 7 bases at J; junction bases unmatched: 9. The length of the CDR3 is 17 residues. CDR1 and CDR2 (germline): MGHRA, YSYEKL. The CDR3 here is CASSQDRRGRADGELFF. The DNA of the CDR3 is TGCGCCAGCAGCCAAGATCGGCGCGGGAGGGCCGACGGGGAGCTGTTTTTT.

A few counts support this clone. This chain joins TRBV2 and TRBJ2-3, with TRBD2 matching over 12 bases. Germline V CDR1 and CDR2: SNHLY, FYNNEI. This CDR3 has 15 amino acids. The V segment lost 6 bases and the J segment 2 bases; nucleotides outside the gene matches: 3. The CDR3 protein is CASSRTSGNTDTQYF. The CDR3 DNA reads as TGTGCCAGCAGCCGGACTAGCGGGAACACAGATACGCAGTATTTT. The complete variable domain, with remaining parts taken from reference TRBV2 and TRBJ2-3, reads EPEVTQTPSHQVTQMGQEVILRCVPISNHLYFYWYRQILGQKVEFLVSFYNNEISEKSEIFDDQFSVERPDGSNFTLKIRSTKLEDSAMYFCASSRTSGNTDTQYFGPGTRLTVL.

The rearrangement links TRBV5-5 to TRBJ1-4; the match to TRBD1 covers 10 bases. The J segment lost 14 bases and the V segment lost 4 bases, leaving 8 bases of the junction unmatched. Germline V gene lookup returns CDR1 SGHKS and CDR2 YYEKEE (reference sequence). The length of the CDR3 is 13 residues. CDR3 loop: CASSRTGGPRLFF. In DNA form, the CDR3 reads TGTGCCAGCAGCAGGACAGGGGGGCCAAGGCTGTTTTTT.

This clone was counted once. The chain has TRBV6-2 or TRBV6-3 and TRBJ1-5, with 11 bases aligning to TRBD1. CDR1 is MNHEY and CDR2 is SVGEGT in the germline V gene. V lost 2 bases and J lost 7; bases outside the gene matches: 7. CDR3 length equals 16 residues. The CDR3 protein is CASSYGTGGPNQPQHF. Written as DNA, the CDR3 is TGTGCCAGCAGTTACGGGACAGGGGGTCCCAACCAGCCCCAGCATTTT.

The V and J genes are TRBV18 and TRBJ1-1; 9 bases match TRBD1. CDR1 is KGHSH and CDR2 is LQKENI in the germline V gene. This CDR3 contains 15 residues. Germline trimming cut 3 bases from V and 1 base from J; bases unmatched to any gene: 3. The CDR3 nucleotides read TGTGCCAGCTCACCTTTACAGGGGGCGAACACTGAAGCTTTCTTT. Its protein is CASSPLQGANTEAFF.

This chain connects TRBV19 to TRBJ1-5; 7 bases are a match to TRBD1. In germline, CDR1 is LNHDA, CDR2 SQIVND (reference sequence). With V trimmed by 6 bases and J by 9 bases, 17 bases remained unmatched. The CDR3 is 16 residues long. CDR3 DNA sequence: TGTGCCAGTAGCAGACATTCTGGACAGGCTCAGGGGCCCCAGCATTTT. Protein sequence: CASSRHSGQAQGPQHF.

This clone was detected only a few times. The gene calls are TRBV13 and TRBJ1-1; 7 positions match TRBD1. Unmatched junction bases numbered 7, after V lost 5 bases and J lost 1 base. CDR1 PRHDT and CDR2 FYEKMQ come from the germline V gene (reference sequence). This CDR3 comprises 15 residues. The CDR3: CASSANRGANTEAFF. CDR3 nucleotides: TGTGCCAGCAGCGCGAACAGGGGAGCGAACACTGAAGCTTTCTTT.

This chain connects TRBV18 to TRBJ2-2, with 7 positions matching TRBD1. The germline CDR1 and CDR2 sequences are KGHSH and LQKENI. The CDR3 loop spans 16 amino acids. Trimming cost V 5 bases and J 4 bases; bases outside gene matches: 10. The CDR3 bases are TGTGCCAGCTCAACATCGACAGGGATTGGCACCGGGGAGCTGTTTTTT. Translation: CASSTSTGIGTGELFF.

V is TRBV12-3 or TRBV12-4 and J is TRBJ1-5; D ambiguous. This CDR3 region has 12 residues. The ends were cut back, 5 bases at V and 3 bases at J, with 5 bases in the middle. CDR3 region: CASSSFNQPQHF. The CDR3 nucleotides are TGTGCCAGCAGTAGCTTCAATCAGCCCCAGCATTTT.

This chain uses TRBV11-3 with TRBJ1-1; D remains unclear. The CDR3 totals 13 residues. Trimming removed 4 bases from V and 5 bases from J, with 11 bases in between. Germline V lookup: CDR1 SGHNT, CDR2 YENEEA. CDR3 nucleotides: TGTGCCAGCAGCTCCGGGGTTCGGACTGAAGCTTTCTTT. Translated: CASSSGVRTEAFF.

The rearrangement links TRBV28 to TRBJ1-3, with a tentative D call TRBD1 (5 bases). The CDR3 runs 16 residues. V lost 8 bases and J lost 2, with 19 bases in between. Germline-derived CDR1 and CDR2 are MDHEN and SYDVKM. The DNA of the CDR3 is TGTGCCAGCGGCAAATCTTTAGGGGTGGCTGGAAACACCATATATTTT. Translation: CASGKSLGVAGNTIYF.

The J gene is TRBJ1-1, the V gene TRBV6-5; D may be TRBD1 (6 bases). Germline V gene lookup returns CDR1 MNHEY and CDR2 SVGAGI. The CDR3 sequence is 15 residues long. V lost 0 bases, J lost 11 bases, and 19 bases lay in between. The CDR3 is CASSYSPGTSAWAFF. CDR3 bases: TGTGCCAGCAGTTACTCTCCTGGGACATCCGCATGGGCTTTCTTT.

The rearrangement uses TRBV19 and TRBJ2-3; no clear D gene. Between the trimmed V and J ends, which lost 5 bases and 4 bases, there was a span of 16 bases. CDR1 is LNHDA and CDR2 is SQIVND in the germline V gene (reference sequence). CDR3 length equals 15 residues. The CDR3 protein is CASSPNSVSADTQYF. As DNA, the CDR3 is TGTGCCAGTAGTCCAAATAGTGTTTCGGCAGATACGCAGTATTTT.

This clone was found once. The rearrangement uses TRBV5-1 and TRBJ1-2; D may be TRBD1 (5 bases). Germline assignment: CDR1 SGHRS and CDR2 YFSETQ. This CDR3 region has 14 residues. V was trimmed by 7 bases and J by 8 bases, leaving 21 bases between them. The CDR3 loop reads CASGLKETSGGYTF. The CDR3 bases are TGCGCCAGCGGATTAAAGGAGACGTCAGGGGGCTACACCTTC.